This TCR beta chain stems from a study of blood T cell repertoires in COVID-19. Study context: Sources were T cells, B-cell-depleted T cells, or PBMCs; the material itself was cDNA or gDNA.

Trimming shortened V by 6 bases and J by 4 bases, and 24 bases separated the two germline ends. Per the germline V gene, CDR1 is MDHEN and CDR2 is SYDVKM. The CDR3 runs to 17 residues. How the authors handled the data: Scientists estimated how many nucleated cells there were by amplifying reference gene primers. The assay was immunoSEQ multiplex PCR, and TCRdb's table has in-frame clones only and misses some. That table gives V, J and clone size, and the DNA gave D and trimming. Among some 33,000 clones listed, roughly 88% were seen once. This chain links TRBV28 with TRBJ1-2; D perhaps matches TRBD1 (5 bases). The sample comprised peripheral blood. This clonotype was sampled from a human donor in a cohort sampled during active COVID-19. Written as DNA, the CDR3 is TGTGCCAGCAGGACCCTCGGGGGTCCGGGCCTGGGCTATGGCTACACCTTC. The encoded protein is CASRTLGGPGLGYGYTF.